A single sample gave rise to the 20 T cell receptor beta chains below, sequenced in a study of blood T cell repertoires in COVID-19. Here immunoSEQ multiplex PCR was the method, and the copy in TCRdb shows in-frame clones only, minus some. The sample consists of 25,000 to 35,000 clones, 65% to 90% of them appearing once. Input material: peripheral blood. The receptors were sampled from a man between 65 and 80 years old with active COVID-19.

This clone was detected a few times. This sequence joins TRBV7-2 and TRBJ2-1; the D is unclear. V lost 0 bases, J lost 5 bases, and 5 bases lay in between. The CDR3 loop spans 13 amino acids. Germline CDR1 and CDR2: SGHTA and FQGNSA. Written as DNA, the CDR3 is TGTGCCAGCAGCTTAGCGAGAAACAATGAGCAGTTCTTC. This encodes CASSLARNNEQFF.

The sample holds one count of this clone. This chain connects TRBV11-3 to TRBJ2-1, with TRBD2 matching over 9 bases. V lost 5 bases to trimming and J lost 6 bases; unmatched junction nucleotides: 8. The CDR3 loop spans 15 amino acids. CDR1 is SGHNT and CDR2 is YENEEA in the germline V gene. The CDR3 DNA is TGTGCCAGCAGCCTGCGGGGGGGAAAGTTCAATGAGCAGTTCTTC. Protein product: CASSLRGGKFNEQFF.

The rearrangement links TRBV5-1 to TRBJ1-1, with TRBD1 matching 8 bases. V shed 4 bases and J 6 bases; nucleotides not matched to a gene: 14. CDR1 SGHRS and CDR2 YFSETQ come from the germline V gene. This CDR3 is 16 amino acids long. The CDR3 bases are TGCGCCAGCAGCCCAGGGTCGGCGGACAGGGTCTCTGAAGCTTTCTTT. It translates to CASSPGSADRVSEAFF.

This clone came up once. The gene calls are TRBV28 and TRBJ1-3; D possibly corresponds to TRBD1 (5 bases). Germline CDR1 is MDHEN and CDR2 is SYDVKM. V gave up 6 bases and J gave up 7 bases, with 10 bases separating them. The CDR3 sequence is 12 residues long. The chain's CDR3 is CASSPGQNTIYF. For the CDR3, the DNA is TGTGCCAGCAGCCCAGGGCAGAACACCATATATTTT.

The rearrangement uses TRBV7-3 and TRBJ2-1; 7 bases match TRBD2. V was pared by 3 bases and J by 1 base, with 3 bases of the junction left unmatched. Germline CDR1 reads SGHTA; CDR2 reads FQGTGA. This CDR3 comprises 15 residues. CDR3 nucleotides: TGTGCCAGCAGCTTTCTAGCGGAATCCTACAATGAGCAGTTCTTC. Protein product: CASSFLAESYNEQFF.

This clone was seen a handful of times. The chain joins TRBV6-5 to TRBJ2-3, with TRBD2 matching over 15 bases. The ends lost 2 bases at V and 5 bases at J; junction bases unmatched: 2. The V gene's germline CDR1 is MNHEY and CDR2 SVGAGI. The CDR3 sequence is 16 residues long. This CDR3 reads CASSYGGLAGGDTQYF. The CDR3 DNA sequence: TGTGCCAGCAGTTACGGGGGACTAGCGGGAGGAGATACGCAGTATTTT.

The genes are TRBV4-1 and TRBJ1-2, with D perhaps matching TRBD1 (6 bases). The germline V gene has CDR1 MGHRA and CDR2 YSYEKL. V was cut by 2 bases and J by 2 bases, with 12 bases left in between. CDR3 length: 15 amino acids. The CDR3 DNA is TGCGCCAGCAGCCAATCCTGGACAGCAAACTATGGCTACACCTTC. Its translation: CASSQSWTANYGYTF.

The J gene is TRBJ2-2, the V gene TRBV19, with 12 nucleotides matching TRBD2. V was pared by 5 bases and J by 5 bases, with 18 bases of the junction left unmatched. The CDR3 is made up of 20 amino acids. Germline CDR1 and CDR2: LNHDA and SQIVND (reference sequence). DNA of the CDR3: TGTGCCAGTAGTCGACAGGAGAGACGACTAGCGGGAGTTGGTACCGGGGAGCTGTTTTTT. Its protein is CASSRQERRLAGVGTGELFF.

The CDR3 bases are TGTGCCACCAGTGACGCGGGGATGGGGGGAAGCTCCTACAATGAGCAGTTCTTC. It is translated as CATSDAGMGGSSYNEQFF. This chain joins TRBV24-1 and TRBJ2-1, with D tentatively TRBD2 (6 bases). This CDR3 has 18 amino acids. The germline V gene encodes CDR1 KGHDR and CDR2 SFDVKD. V gave up 4 bases and J gave up 0 bases, with 18 bases separating them.

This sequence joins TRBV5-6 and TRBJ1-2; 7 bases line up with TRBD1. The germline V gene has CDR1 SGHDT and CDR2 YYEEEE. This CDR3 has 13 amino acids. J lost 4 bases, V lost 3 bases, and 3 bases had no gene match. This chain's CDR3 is CASSSDRSYGYTF. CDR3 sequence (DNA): TGTGCCAGCAGCTCGGACAGGAGCTATGGCTACACCTTC.

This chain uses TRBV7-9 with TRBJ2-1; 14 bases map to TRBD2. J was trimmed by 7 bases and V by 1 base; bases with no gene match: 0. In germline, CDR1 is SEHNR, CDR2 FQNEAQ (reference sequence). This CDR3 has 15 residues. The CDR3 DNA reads TGTGCCAGCAGCTTAGGGACTAGCGGGAGGAATGAGCAGTTCTTC. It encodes CASSLGTSGRNEQFF.

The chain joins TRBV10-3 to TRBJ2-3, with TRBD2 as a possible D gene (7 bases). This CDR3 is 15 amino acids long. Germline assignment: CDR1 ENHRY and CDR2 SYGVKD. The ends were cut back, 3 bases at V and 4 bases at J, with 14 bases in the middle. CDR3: CAISDTGGAPDTQYF. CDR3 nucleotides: TGTGCCATCAGTGATACTGGGGGGGCCCCAGATACGCAGTATTTT.

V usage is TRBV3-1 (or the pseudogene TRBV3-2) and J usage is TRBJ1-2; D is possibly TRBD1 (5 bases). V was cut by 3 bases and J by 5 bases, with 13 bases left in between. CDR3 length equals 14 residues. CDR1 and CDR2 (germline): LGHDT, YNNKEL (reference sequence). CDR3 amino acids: CASSQDARGYGYTF. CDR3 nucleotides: TGTGCCAGCAGCCAGGACGCCCGGGGGTATGGCTACACCTTC.

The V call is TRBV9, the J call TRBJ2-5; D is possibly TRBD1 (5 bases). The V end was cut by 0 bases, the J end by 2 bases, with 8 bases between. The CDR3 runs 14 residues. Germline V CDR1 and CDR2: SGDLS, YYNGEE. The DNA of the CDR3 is TGTGCCAGCAGCGTAGAAGGACAACAAGAGACCCAGTACTTC. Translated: CASSVEGQQETQYF.

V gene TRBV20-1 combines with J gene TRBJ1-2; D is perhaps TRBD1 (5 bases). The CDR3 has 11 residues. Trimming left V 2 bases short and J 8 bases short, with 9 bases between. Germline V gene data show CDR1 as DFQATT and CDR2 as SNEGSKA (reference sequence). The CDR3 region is CSARTNRGYTF. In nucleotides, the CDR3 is TGCAGTGCTAGAACAAACAGGGGCTACACCTTC.

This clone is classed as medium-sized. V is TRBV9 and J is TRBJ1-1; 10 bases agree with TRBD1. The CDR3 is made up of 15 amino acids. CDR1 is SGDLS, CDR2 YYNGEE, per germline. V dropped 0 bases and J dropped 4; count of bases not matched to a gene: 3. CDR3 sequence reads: CASSVGGQGLTEAFF. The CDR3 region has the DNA TGTGCCAGCAGCGTAGGGGGACAGGGGCTCACTGAAGCTTTCTTT.

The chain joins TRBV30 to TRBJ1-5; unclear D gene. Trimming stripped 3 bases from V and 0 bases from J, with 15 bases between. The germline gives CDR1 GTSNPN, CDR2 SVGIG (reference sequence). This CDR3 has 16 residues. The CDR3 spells CAWSHRMGYSNQPQHF. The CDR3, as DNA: TGTGCCTGGAGCCACCGAATGGGCTATAGCAATCAGCCCCAGCATTTT.

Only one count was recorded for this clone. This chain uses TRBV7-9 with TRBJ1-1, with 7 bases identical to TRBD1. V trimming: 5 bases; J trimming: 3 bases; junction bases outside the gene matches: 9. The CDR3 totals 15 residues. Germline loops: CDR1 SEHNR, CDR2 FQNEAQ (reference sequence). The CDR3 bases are TGTGCCAGCAGCCCTCGACAGGGATGGGACACTGAAGCTTTCTTT. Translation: CASSPRQGWDTEAFF.

CDR3 sequence: CASSADRSSYEQYF. The CDR3 region has the DNA TGTGCCAGCAGTGCTGACAGAAGCTCCTACGAGCAGTACTTC. V gene TRBV6-4 combines with J gene TRBJ2-7, with a tentative D call TRBD1 (5 bases). V was clipped by 4 bases and J by 0 bases, with 10 bases between them. The germline gives CDR1 MRHNA, CDR2 SNTAGT. The CDR3 is made up of 14 amino acids.

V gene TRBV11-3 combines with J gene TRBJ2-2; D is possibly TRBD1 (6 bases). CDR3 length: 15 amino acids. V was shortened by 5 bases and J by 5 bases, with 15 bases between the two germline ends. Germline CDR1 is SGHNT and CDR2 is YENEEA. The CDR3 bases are TGTGCCAGCAGCCGACTGACAGGTGGAACCGGGGAGCTGTTTTTT. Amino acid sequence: CASSRLTGGTGELFF.